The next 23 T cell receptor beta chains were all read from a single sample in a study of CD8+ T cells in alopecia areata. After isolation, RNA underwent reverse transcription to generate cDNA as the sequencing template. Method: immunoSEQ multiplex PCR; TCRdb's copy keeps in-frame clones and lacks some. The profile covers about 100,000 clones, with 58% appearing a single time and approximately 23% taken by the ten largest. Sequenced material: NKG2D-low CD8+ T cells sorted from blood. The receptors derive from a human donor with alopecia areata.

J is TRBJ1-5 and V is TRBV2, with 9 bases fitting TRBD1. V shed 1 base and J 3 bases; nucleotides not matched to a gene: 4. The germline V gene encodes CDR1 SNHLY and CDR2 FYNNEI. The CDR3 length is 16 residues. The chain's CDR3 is CASSEVRDRDNQPQHF. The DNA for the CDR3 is TGTGCCAGCAGTGAAGTCAGGGACAGGGACAATCAGCCCCAGCATTTT.

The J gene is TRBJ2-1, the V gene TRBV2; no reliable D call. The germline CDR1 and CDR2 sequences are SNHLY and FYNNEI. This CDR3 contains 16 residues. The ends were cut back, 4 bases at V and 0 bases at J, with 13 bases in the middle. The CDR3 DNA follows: TGTGCCAGCAGTGGCGATGGGAACTACTCCTACAATGAGCAGTTCTTC. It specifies CASSGDGNYSYNEQFF.

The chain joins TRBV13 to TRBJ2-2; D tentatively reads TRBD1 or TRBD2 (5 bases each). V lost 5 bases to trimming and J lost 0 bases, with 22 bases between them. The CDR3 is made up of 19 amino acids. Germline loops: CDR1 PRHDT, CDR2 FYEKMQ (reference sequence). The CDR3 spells CASSPPTRDAKSNTGELFF. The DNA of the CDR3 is TGTGCCAGCAGCCCCCCTACCCGGGACGCAAAGTCGAACACCGGGGAGCTGTTTTTT.

DNA of the CDR3: TGTGCCAGCAGTTACACGACTAGCGGGGACGAGAGAGAGATCTACAATGAGCAGTTCTTC. Translating gives CASSYTTSGDEREIYNEQFF. This chain uses TRBV6-8 with TRBJ2-1; 11 positions match TRBD2. V shed 2 bases, J shed 3 bases, and the junction held 15 bases outside the gene matches. CDR3 size: 20 residues. Germline V CDR1 and CDR2: MNHGY, SAAAGT.

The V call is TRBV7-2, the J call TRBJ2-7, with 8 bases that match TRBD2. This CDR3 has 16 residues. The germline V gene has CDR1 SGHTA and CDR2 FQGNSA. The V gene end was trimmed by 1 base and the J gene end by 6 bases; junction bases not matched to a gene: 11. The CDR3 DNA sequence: TGTGCCAGCAGCTTAGAGTTAGCGGGAACGTGGATCGAGCAGTACTTC. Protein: CASSLELAGTWIEQYF.

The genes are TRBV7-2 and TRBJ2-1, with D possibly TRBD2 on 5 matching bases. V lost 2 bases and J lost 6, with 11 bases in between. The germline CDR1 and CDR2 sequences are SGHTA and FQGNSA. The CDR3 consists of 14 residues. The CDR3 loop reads CASSLTRRANEQFF. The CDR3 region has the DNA TGTGCCAGCAGCTTAACTAGAAGGGCCAATGAGCAGTTCTTC.

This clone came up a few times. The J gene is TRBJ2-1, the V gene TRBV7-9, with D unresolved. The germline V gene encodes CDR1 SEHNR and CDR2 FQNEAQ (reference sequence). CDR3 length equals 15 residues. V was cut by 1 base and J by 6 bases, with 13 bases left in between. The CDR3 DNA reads TGTGCCAGCAGCTTAGGCATGGAGCTGTTCAATGAGCAGTTCTTC. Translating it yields CASSLGMELFNEQFF.

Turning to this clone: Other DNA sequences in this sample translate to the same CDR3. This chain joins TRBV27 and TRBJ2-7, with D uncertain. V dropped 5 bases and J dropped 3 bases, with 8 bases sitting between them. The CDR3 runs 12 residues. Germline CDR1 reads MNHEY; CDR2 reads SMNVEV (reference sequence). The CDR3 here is CASSRPGYEQYF. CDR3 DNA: TGTGCCAGCAGTCGACCAGGCTACGAGCAGTACTTC.

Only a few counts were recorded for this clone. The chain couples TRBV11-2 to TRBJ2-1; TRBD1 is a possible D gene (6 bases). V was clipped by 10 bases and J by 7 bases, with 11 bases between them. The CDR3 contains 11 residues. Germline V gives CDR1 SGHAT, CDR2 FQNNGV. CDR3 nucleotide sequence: TGTGCCACCCTTAGGGGGAATGAGCAGTTCTTC. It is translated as CATLRGNEQFF.

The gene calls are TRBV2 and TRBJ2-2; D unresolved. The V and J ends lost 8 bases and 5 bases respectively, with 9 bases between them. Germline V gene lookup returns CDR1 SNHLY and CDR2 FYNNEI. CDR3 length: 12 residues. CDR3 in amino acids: CASLVGTGELFF. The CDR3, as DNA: TGTGCCAGCCTCGTGGGAACCGGGGAGCTGTTTTTT.

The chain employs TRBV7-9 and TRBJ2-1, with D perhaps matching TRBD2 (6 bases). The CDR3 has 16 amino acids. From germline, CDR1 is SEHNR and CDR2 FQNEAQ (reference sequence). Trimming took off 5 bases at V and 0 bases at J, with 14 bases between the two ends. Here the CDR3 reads CASSGGTASSYNEQFF. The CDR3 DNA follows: TGTGCCAGCAGCGGAGGGACCGCTTCCTCCTACAATGAGCAGTTCTTC.

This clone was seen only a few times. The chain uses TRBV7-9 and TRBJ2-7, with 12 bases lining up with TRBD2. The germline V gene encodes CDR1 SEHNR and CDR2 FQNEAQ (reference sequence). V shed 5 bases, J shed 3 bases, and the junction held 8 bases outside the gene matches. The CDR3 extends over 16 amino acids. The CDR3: CASSPGTSGLNYEQYF. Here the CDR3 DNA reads TGTGCCAGCAGCCCAGGGACTAGCGGGCTAAACTACGAGCAGTACTTC. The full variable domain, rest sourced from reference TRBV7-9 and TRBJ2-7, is DTGVSQNPRHKITKRGQNVTFRCDPISEHNRLYWYRQTLGQGPEFLTYFQNEAQLEKSRLLSDRFSAERPKGSFSTLEIQRTEQGDSAMYLCASSPGTSGLNYEQYFGPGTRLTVT.

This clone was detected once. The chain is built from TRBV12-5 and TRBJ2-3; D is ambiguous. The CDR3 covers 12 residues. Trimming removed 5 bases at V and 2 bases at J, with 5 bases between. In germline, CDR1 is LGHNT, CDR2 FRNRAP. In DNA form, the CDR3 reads TGTGCTAGTGGTGAAAACACAGATACGCAGTATTTT. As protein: CASGENTDTQYF.

The CDR3 DNA sequence: TGTGCCAGCAGCTTAGCAGGGGGTAAAGAAAAACTGTTTTTT. It yields the protein CASSLAGGKEKLFF. V usage is TRBV7-9 and J usage is TRBJ1-4; a possible D gene is TRBD1 (6 bases). CDR1 is SEHNR and CDR2 is FQNEAQ in the germline V gene (reference sequence). V shed 0 bases and J shed 8 bases, with 10 bases lying between them. CDR3 length equals 14 residues.

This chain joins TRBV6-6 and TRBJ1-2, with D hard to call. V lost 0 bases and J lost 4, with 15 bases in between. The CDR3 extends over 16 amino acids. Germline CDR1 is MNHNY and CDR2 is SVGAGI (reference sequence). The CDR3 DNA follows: TGTGCCAGCAGTTACTCTGTAGAACTGTCGGCCTATGGCTACACCTTC. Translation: CASSYSVELSAYGYTF.

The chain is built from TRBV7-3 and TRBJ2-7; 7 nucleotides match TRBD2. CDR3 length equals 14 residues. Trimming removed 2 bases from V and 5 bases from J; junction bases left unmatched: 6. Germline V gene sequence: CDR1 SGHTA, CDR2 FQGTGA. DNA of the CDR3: TGTGCCAGCAGCTTAGTGGGAGGGCCCGACGAGCAGTACTTC. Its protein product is CASSLVGGPDEQYF.

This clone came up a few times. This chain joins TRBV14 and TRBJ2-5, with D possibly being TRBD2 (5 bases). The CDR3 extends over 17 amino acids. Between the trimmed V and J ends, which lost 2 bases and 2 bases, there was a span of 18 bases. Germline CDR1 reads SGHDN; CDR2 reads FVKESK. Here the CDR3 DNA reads TGTGCCAGCAGCCAACTATACGGGGAATGGAATCAAGAGACCCAGTACTTC. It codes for CASSQLYGEWNQETQYF.

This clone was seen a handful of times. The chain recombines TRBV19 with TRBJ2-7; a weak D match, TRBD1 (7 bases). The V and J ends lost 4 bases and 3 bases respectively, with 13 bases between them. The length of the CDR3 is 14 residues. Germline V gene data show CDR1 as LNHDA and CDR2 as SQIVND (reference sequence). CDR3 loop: CASSKGQGGYEQYF. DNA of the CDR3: TGTGCCAGTAGTAAGGGGCAGGGGGGCTACGAGCAGTACTTC.

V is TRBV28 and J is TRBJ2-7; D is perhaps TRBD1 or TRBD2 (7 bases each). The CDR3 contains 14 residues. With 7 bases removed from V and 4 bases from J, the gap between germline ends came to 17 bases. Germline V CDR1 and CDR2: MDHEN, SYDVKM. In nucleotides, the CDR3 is TGTGCCAGCACCCTGGGGCAGGGGGGGTACGAGCAGTACTTC. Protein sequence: CASTLGQGGYEQYF.

CDR3 nucleotides: TGTGCCACCGCAGCCGGGACAGGGTACACAGATACGCAGTATTTT. Encoded protein: CATAAGTGYTDTQYF. The genes are TRBV27 and TRBJ2-3; 9 bases fit TRBD1. The CDR3 has 15 amino acids. The trim removed 10 bases at V and 2 bases at J, leaving 10 bases unmatched. Germline V lookup: CDR1 MNHEY, CDR2 SMNVEV (reference sequence).

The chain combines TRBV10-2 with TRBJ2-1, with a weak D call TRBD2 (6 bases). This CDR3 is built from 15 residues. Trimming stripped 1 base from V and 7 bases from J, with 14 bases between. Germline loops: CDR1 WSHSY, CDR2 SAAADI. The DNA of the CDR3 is TGCGCCAGCAGTGAGTTTACGGGAGAGGGTAATGAGCAGTTCTTC. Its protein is CASSEFTGEGNEQFF.

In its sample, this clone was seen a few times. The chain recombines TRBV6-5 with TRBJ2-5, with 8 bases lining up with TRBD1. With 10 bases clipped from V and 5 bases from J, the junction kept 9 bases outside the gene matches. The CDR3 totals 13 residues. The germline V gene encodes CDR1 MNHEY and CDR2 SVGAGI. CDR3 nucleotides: TGTGCCACCGCTGTGGACAGGGCGGAGACCCAGTACTTC. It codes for CATAVDRAETQYF.

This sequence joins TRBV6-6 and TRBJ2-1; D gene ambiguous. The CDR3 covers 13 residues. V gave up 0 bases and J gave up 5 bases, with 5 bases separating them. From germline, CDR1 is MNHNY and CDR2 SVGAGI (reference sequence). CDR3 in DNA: TGTGCCAGCAGTTACTCGATCGACAATGAGCAGTTCTTC. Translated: CASSYSIDNEQFF.